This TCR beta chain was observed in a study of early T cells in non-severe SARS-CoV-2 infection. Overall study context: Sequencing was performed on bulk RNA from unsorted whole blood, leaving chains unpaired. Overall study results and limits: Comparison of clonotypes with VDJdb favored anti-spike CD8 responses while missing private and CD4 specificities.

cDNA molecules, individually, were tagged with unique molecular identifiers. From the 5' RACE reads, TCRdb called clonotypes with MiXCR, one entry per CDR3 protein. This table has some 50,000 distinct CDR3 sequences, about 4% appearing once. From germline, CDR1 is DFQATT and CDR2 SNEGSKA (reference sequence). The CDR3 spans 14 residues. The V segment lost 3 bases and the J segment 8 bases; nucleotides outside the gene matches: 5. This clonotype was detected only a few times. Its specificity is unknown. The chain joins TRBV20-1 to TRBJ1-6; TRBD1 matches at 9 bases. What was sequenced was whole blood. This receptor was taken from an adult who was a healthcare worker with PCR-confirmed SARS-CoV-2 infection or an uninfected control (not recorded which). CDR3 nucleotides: TGCAGTGCTAGGCCGGGACAGGGTGATTCACCCCTCCACTTT. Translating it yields CSARPGQGDSPLHF.